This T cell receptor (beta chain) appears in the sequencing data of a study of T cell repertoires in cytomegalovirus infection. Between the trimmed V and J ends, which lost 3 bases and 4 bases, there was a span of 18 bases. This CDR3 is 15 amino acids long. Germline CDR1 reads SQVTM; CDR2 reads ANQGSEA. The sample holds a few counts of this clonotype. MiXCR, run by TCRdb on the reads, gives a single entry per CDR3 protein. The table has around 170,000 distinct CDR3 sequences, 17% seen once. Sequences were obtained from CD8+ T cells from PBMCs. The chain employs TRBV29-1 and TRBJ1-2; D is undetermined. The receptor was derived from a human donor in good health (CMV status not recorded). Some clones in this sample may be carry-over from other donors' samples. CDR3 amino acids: CSVDRPGKASYGYTF. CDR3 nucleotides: TGCAGCGTTGACCGGCCAGGAAAGGCTTCCTATGGCTACACCTTC.